This T cell receptor beta chain stems from a study of blood T cell repertoires in COVID-19. Study summary: Whether acute or convalescent, the COVID-19 samples came from the United States, Italy and Spain. T cells, B-cell-depleted T cells, or PBMCs provided the cDNA or gDNA that served as material.

Per the study methods: Amplification of reference gene primers was used by the study to estimate nucleated cell counts. Libraries were prepared by immunoSEQ multiplex PCR; TCRdb keeps only in-frame clonotypes and omits some of them. That table gives V, J and clone size, and the DNA gave D and trimming. The sample records around 130,000 clones, approximately 84% being singletons. This CDR3 spans 14 amino acids. CDR1 and CDR2 (germline): MNHEY, SVGAGI. V was pared by 5 bases and J by 8 bases, with 9 bases of the junction left unmatched. The sequencing input was peripheral blood. The sequence derives from a human donor in a cohort sampled during active COVID-19. This sequence joins TRBV6-5 and TRBJ2-1, with TRBD2 identical over 7 bases. The CDR3 region is CASSKTGLIDEQFF. The CDR3 nucleotides are TGTGCCAGCAGTAAGACGGGACTAATCGATGAGCAGTTCTTC.